The source of this T cell receptor (beta chain) is a study of blood T cell repertoires in COVID-19 (dated by TCRdb to the early 2020s). About the investigation overall: Samples from collaborators originated in the United States, Italy and Spain and spanned both the acute and convalescent phases of COVID-19. The samples were drawn from two sources: the first 160 participants of the ongoing ImmuneRACE study, and fewer than 1,500 subjects contributed by 6 global collaborators. Sample metadata almost always included a de-identified subject ID, COVID-19 status, age in years and sex. Where HLA class I and class II types were available, the types were taken from metadata supplied by the sample provider, not from assay-based typing. The material from the prospective study consisted of cDNA or gDNA derived from T cells, B-cell-depleted T cells, or PBMCs. The repertoires were made available in a free public database intended to serve as a resource for research on the immune response to SARS-CoV-2. Subjects who had been exposed to COVID-19, were actively infected with it, or had recovered from it provided the deeply sampled blood TCRbeta repertoires that made up the dataset.

The immunoSEQ Assay, a bias-controlled multiplex PCR, was used to amplify TCRbeta CDR3 regions from genomic DNA. The published analysis was carried out like this. Within the assay, amplification of reference gene primers was used to estimate how many nucleated cells each sample contained. To quantify the absolute abundance of each unique TCRbeta CDR3 rearrangement, sequence reads were collapsed and filtered. For each sample, productive Simpson clonality was calculated by taking the square root of Simpson's diversity index across productive rearrangements. The source is immuneACCESS, and TCRdb retained only in-frame sequences with V and J called. Part of the clones is not carried over; for the studies checked, unresolved V genes explain less than half of this, and the remainder is unexplained. That table supplies the V and J calls and clone size; D and trimming were determined from the DNA. For this sample there are approximately 180,000 clones; 88% appear just once. The ten largest make up less than 5.5% of the sample.

Overall study results and their limits: How much clinical and demographic metadata was included differed by source and by participant, and the metadata was provided uncurated.

Note on this clone: Its antigen is unknown. No qualities accompany the bases; no much larger clone lies one base away.

Collaborating institutions collected whole blood in K2EDTA tubes following their own protocols. For TCRbeta analysis, collaborators shipped samples as frozen whole blood, isolated PBMCs, or DNA extracted from either of those sample types. The CDR3 measures 14 amino acids from cysteine to phenylalanine. The entry retains the CDR3 DNA only, 42 bases that are in frame from base 1. Sequences LNHDA (CDR1) and SQIVND (CDR2) are obtained from the germline V gene (reference sequence). V sheds 3 bases and J sheds 2 bases, leaving 10 bases between their ends. The sample taken for sequencing was peripheral blood. The clonotype was recovered from a human donor in a cohort sampled during active COVID-19. This sequence uses TRBV19 and TRBJ1-2; the D gene cannot be named for sure. The CDR3 amino acid sequence is: CASSMSGWNYGYTF. The nucleotide sequence is TGTGCCAGTAGTATGTCCGGTTGGAACTATGGCTACACCTTC.